Following are 8 T cell receptor beta chains from one sample sequenced in a study of T cell repertoires in cytomegalovirus infection. In TCRdb, the reads were re-called with MiXCR into one record per CDR3 protein. The table has around 200,000 distinct CDR3 sequences, approximately 40% seen once. These receptors lack a known antigen. Here the sequenced sample was CD8+ T cells from cultured PBMCs, taken from culture after CMV antigen stimulation. The receptors come from a human donor in good health (CMV status not recorded). Some clones in this sample may be carry-over from other donors' samples.

This clonotype appeared a few times. The CDR3 loop is CASGPEAQPQHF. CDR3 in DNA: TGTGCCAGTGGCCCTGAGGCTCAGCCCCAGCATTTT. The chain recombines TRBV12-3 or TRBV12-4 with TRBJ1-5; D remains ambiguous. V was shortened by 9 bases and J by 6 bases, with 12 bases between the two germline ends. The CDR3 covers 12 residues.

The chain recombines TRBV12-3 or TRBV12-4 with TRBJ2-7; no firm D call. This CDR3 is built from 14 residues. Trimming stripped 1 base from V and 2 bases from J, with 9 bases between. This CDR3 reads CASSLENSPYEQYF. The CDR3 bases are TGTGCCAGCAGTTTAGAAAACAGCCCCTACGAGCAGTACTTC.

This chain joins TRBV6-5 and TRBJ2-5, with D perhaps TRBD2 (6 bases). The V and J ends lost 2 bases and 5 bases respectively, with 12 bases between them. The CDR3 has 14 amino acids. Germline loops: CDR1 MNHEY, CDR2 SVGAGI. The CDR3 spells CASSYGRGRETQYF. For the CDR3, the DNA is TGTGCCAGCAGTTACGGGCGGGGTAGGGAGACCCAGTACTTC.

The chain employs TRBV28 and TRBJ1-5, with D possibly matching TRBD1 (5 bases). Germline V lookup: CDR1 MDHEN, CDR2 SYDVKM. This CDR3 has 15 residues. V lost 1 base, J lost 4 bases, and 11 bases lay in between. The CDR3, as DNA: TGTGCCAGCAGTTTATCAACCGGGGGAAATCAGCCCCAGCATTTT. Protein product: CASSLSTGGNQPQHF.

This clonotype was seen more than once but under ten times. The CDR3 loop reads CASSYDRPIATNEKLFF. The CDR3 DNA is TGTGCCAGCAGTTACGACAGACCCATTGCAACTAATGAAAAACTGTTTTTT. V is TRBV6-6 and J is TRBJ1-4; perhaps TRBD1 as D (5 bases). The CDR3 has 17 amino acids. The V and J ends lost 2 bases and 0 bases respectively, with 13 bases between them. Germline CDR1 and CDR2: MNHNY and SVGAGI (reference sequence).

As for this clonotype: The junction departs from the called germline gene at one end, perhaps through a read error. The V gene is TRBV2, the J gene TRBJ1-2; D is possibly TRBD1 (6 bases). Germline V lookup: CDR1 SNHLY, CDR2 FYNNEI. The CDR3 sequence is 15 residues long. In DNA form, the CDR3 reads TGTGCCAGCAGGGACAGCCTCACCCCCTGGGGAGGGTACTACTTC. Translating gives CASRDSLTPWGGYYF.

The chain uses TRBV5-4 and TRBJ2-5; TRBD1 is a possible D gene (5 bases). The length of the CDR3 is 14 residues. V gave up 4 bases and J gave up 0 bases, with 10 bases separating them. Germline values: CDR1 SGHNT, CDR2 YYREEE (reference sequence). CDR3 sequence: CASSLRQNQETQYF. The CDR3 bases are TGTGCCAGCAGCCTTAGACAGAACCAAGAGACCCAGTACTTC.

This clonotype showed up just a few times. The chain employs TRBV7-9 and TRBJ2-7; TRBD1 matches at 8 bases. V shed 5 bases and J 5 bases; nucleotides not matched to a gene: 14. In germline, CDR1 is SEHNR, CDR2 FQNEAQ (reference sequence). CDR3 size: 16 residues. CDR3: CASSTQGQGITDEQYF. For the CDR3, the DNA is TGTGCCAGCAGCACCCAAGGACAGGGAATAACGGACGAGCAGTACTTC. The complete variable domain, with remaining parts taken from reference TRBV7-9 and TRBJ2-7, reads DTGVSQNPRHKITKRGQNVTFRCDPISEHNRLYWYRQTLGQGPEFLTYFQNEAQLEKSRLLSDRFSAERPKGSFSTLEIQRTEQGDSAMYLCASSTQGQGITDEQYFGPGTRLTVT.